Presented here are 14 T cell receptor beta chains from one specimen sequenced in a study of blood T cell repertoires in COVID-19. The table came from immunoSEQ multiplex PCR; TCRdb's copy has only in-frame clones and leaves some out. This table holds tens of thousands of clones, 75% to 90% found once. The sample consisted of peripheral blood. The receptors were gathered from a middle-aged man with active or convalescent COVID-19.

About this clone itself: Relative to the germline gene, one junction end is altered; a read error may explain this. V and J are TRBV18 and TRBJ1-3; maybe TRBD1 (6 bases). The CDR3 extends over 13 amino acids. CDR1 is KGHSH, CDR2 LQKENI, per germline. The CDR3 region is CASSPTGGQIRPF. CDR3 bases: TGTGCCAGCTCACCGACGGGGGGGCAAATCAGACCTTTT.

This clone was observed a few times. CDR3 bases: TGTGCCAGCAGTTTGGCTAGCGGGGGTTCCTACGAGCAGTACTTC. Amino acid sequence: CASSLASGGSYEQYF. The chain joins TRBV28 to TRBJ2-7; 10 nucleotides line up with TRBD2. The J segment lost 1 base and the V segment lost 3 bases, leaving 3 bases of the junction unmatched. The CDR3 is 15 residues long. Germline values: CDR1 MDHEN, CDR2 SYDVKM.

The chain has TRBV19 and TRBJ1-1, with a tentative D call TRBD1 (6 bases). The CDR3 runs 13 residues. Trimming shortened V by 5 bases and J by 3 bases, and 10 bases separated the two germline ends. Germline lookup yields CDR1 LNHDA and CDR2 SQIVND (reference sequence). In DNA form, the CDR3 reads TGTGCCAGTAGTCTCTACAGGGACACTGAAGCTTTCTTT. Amino acid sequence: CASSLYRDTEAFF.

The chain has TRBV27 and TRBJ1-4; 8 bases fit TRBD1. The trim removed 5 bases at V and 10 bases at J, leaving 3 bases unmatched. The germline V gene has CDR1 MNHEY and CDR2 SMNVEV (reference sequence). This CDR3 is 12 amino acids long. CDR3 bases: TGTGCCAGCAGTCAGGGGGCGGGAAAACTGTTTTTT. Translation gives CASSQGAGKLFF.

The chain joins TRBV5-6 to TRBJ2-1; D may be TRBD2 (6 bases). The CDR3 is 14 amino acids. Germline V gene lookup returns CDR1 SGHDT and CDR2 YYEEEE. Trimming shortened V by 0 bases and J by 9 bases, and 13 bases separated the two germline ends. The CDR3, as DNA: TGTGCCAGCAGCTTGGGGGACTGGCCACCTGAGCAGTTCTTC. Translation gives CASSLGDWPPEQFF.

This clone was observed a handful of times. J is TRBJ1-2 and V is TRBV3-1 (or the pseudogene TRBV3-2), with 9 bases lining up with TRBD1. Germline V lookup: CDR1 LGHDT, CDR2 YNNKEL (reference sequence). V lost 2 bases to trimming and J lost 4 bases; unmatched junction nucleotides: 5. This CDR3 region has 15 residues. DNA for the CDR3: TGTGCCAGCAGCCAATACACAGGGGGCTCCTATGGCTACACCTTC. Its protein is CASSQYTGGSYGYTF.

This clone was picked up a small number of times. The chain has TRBV6-5 and TRBJ1-5, with D possibly TRBD1 on 6 matching bases. CDR3 length: 14 amino acids. V lost 6 bases and J lost 4, with 13 bases in between. Germline CDR1 and CDR2: MNHEY and SVGAGI. Written as DNA, the CDR3 is TGTGCCAGCAGCCTCGAACAGGGAAATCAGCCCCAGCATTTT. It encodes CASSLEQGNQPQHF.

In DNA form, the CDR3 reads TGTGCCTGTTGGACAGGACCCGGCTACACCTTC. The encoded protein is CACWTGPGYTF. The V and J genes are TRBV2 and TRBJ1-2; the match to TRBD1 covers 7 bases. The CDR3 sequence is 11 residues long. The germline gives CDR1 SNHLY, CDR2 FYNNEI. Trimming cost V 11 bases and J 8 bases; bases outside gene matches: 8.

This chain links TRBV7-8 with TRBJ1-1, with 8 positions matching TRBD1. Losses at the gene ends were 0 bases for V and 10 bases for J; bases not matched to a gene: 1. The CDR3 covers 12 residues. The germline V gene encodes CDR1 SGHVS and CDR2 FQNEAQ. The CDR3 is CASSLAQGGAFF. Written as DNA, the CDR3 is TGTGCCAGCAGCTTAGCACAGGGGGGAGCTTTCTTT.

V is TRBV18 and J is TRBJ2-6, with unresolved D. Germline CDR1 KGHSH, CDR2 LQKENI. V dropped 0 bases and J dropped 0 bases, with 9 bases sitting between them. The CDR3 consists of 17 residues. CDR3 nucleotides: TGTGCCAGCTCACCACCCGGTTCGAGCTCTGGGGCCAACGTCCTGACTTTC. Translation: CASSPPGSSSGANVLTF.

This rearrangement joins TRBV18 to TRBJ1-2; 8 nucleotides align to TRBD1. The germline gives CDR1 KGHSH, CDR2 LQKENI. CDR3 size: 15 residues. The V segment lost 1 base and the J segment 4 bases; nucleotides outside the gene matches: 5. As DNA, the CDR3 is TGTGCCAGCTCACCACAGGACAGGGCAAGCTATGGCTACACCTTC. This translates into CASSPQDRASYGYTF.

V usage is TRBV5-8 and J usage is TRBJ1-1, with 9 bases that match TRBD1. The CDR3 sequence is 14 residues long. Losses at the gene ends were 0 bases for V and 6 bases for J; bases not matched to a gene: 3. In germline, CDR1 is SGHTS, CDR2 YDEGEE. CDR3 sequence reads: CASSLGDRAAEAFF. Written as DNA, the CDR3 is TGTGCCAGCAGCTTGGGGGACAGGGCTGCTGAAGCTTTCTTT.

J is TRBJ1-2 and V is TRBV5-4; the match to TRBD1 covers 9 bases. V lost 4 bases, J lost 3 bases, and 10 bases stayed unmatched. The CDR3 is made up of 16 amino acids. CDR1 is SGHNT and CDR2 is YYREEE in the germline V gene (reference sequence). The CDR3, as DNA: TGTGCCAGCAGCCTGGAGGACAGGGGATCGGACTATGGCTACACCTTC. This encodes CASSLEDRGSDYGYTF.

J is TRBJ1-2 and V is TRBV6-1; D may be TRBD1 (6 bases). The CDR3 sequence is 15 residues long. CDR1 and CDR2 from the germline V gene are MNHNS and SASEGT. V shed 3 bases and J shed 1 base, with 12 bases lying between them. The CDR3 sequence is CASSEDRRINYGYTF. DNA for the CDR3: TGTGCCAGCAGTGAGGACAGAAGAATTAACTATGGCTACACCTTC.